This T cell receptor (beta chain) came from a study of cytomegalovirus exposure and HLA in healthy donors. Whole-study results and caveats: In a later analysis, V- and J-gene trimming of beta chains associated with a DCLRE1C missense variant, replicated independently.

The length of the CDR3 is 16 residues. Germline-derived CDR1 and CDR2 are LNHDA and SQIVND (reference sequence). V was pared by 5 bases and J by 3 bases, with 17 bases between. As regards this clone: Its specificity is unknown.

60 Vbeta and 13 Jbeta primers were used in PCR. Assay: immunoSEQ multiplex PCR; the TCRdb copy retains only in-frame clones and omits some. The table lists 140,000 to 150,000 clones, about 70% of them singletons. The TCR was taken from a woman aged 55-75 years in good health and CMV-seropositive. The sample comprised PBMCs. This chain links TRBV19 with TRBJ1-3; D is perhaps TRBD1 (6 bases). The CDR3 here is CASSSYSTGLGNTIYF. In DNA, the CDR3 is TGTGCCAGTAGTTCTTATTCGACAGGACTTGGAAACACCATATATTTT.